This note documents a single TCR beta chain sequence. This entry is derived from a study of glioma-infiltrating T cells after dendritic cell vaccination. V was pared by 0 bases and J by 0 bases, with 12 bases between. The CDR3 consists of 16 residues. Germline lookup yields CDR1 SGDLS and CDR2 YYNGEE. Some clones are missing from TCRdb's copy, which holds only in-frame ones; the method was immunoSEQ multiplex PCR. The data hold approximately 50,000 clones, with around nine tenths observed a single time. Indicated time point: after dendritic cell vaccination, including at tumor progression/relapse. The origin of this receptor is a human donor with glioblastoma. This material consisted of blood, taken after dendritic cell vaccination. V and J are TRBV9 and TRBJ1-1; D might be TRBD1 (5 bases). CDR3 sequence: CASSVVQGGVNTEAFF. The CDR3 DNA sequence: TGTGCCAGCAGCGTAGTCCAGGGAGGGGTGAACACTGAAGCTTTCTTT.